The rows below give T cell receptor beta chains drawn from one sample of a study of T-cell memory formation after mild COVID-19. TCRdb re-called the 5' RACE reads through MiXCR, storing one row per CDR3 protein. The table shows tens of thousands of distinct CDR3 sequences, with roughly 8% occurring only once. Sequencing was carried out using PBMCs or a T cell subset sorted from them (not recorded which). The receptors here all came from a man younger than 30 who had mild COVID-19 (a few samples of this study predate the infection). Cell type and time point are not known. The CDR3 runs from the conserved cysteine through the conserved F or W. The D gene is left open where the match is weak. Clone size, where shown, is once, few, many, or a class for clones that have expanded.

>TRBV24-1|-|-|15|TRBJ2-3
CATSDGSGSTDTQYF
TGTGCCACCAGTGATGGGTCAGGGTCTACAGATACGCAGTATTTT
>TRBV12-3/TRBV12-4|-|-|12|TRBJ1-2
CASSLSGGGYTF
TGTGCCAGCAGTTTGTCCGGGGGCGGCTACACCTTC
>TRBV7-2|-|-|15|TRBJ2-3
CASSWGASRTDTQYF
TGTGCCAGCAGCTGGGGGGCTAGCAGGACAGATACGCAGTATTTT
>TRBV12-3/TRBV12-4|few|-|14|TRBJ1-3
CASSQPDSGNTIYF
TGTGCCAGCAGCCAACCGGACTCTGGAAACACCATATATTTT
>TRBV20-1|-|TRBD1|17|TRBJ2-3
CSAAGLGTGGRRDTQYF
TGCAGTGCTGCAGGTCTCGGGACAGGGGGCCGGAGAGATACGCAGTATTTT
>TRBV4-2|-|-|16|TRBJ2-6
CASSQDLPPGANVLTF
TGTGCCAGCAGCCAAGATCTCCCACCTGGGGCCAACGTCCTGACTTTC
>TRBV27|few|-|14|TRBJ1-2
CASSLQGSNYGYTF
TGTGCCAGCAGTTTACAGGGCTCGAACTATGGCTACACCTTC
>TRBV20-1|many|-|12|TRBJ1-1
CSPQRGNTEAFF
TGCAGCCCTCAGCGTGGGAACACTGAAGCTTTCTTT
>TRBV5-1|few|TRBD1|13|TRBJ2-1
CASSWDRVAEQFF
TGCGCCAGCAGCTGGGACAGGGTCGCCGAGCAGTTCTTC
>TRBV5-6|many|-|12|TRBJ2-1
CASSPRGDEQFF
TGTGCCAGCAGCCCCAGGGGTGATGAGCAGTTCTTC
>TRBV5-1|many|-|14|TRBJ1-2
CASSLSGRLDGYTF
TGCGCCAGCAGCTTGTCGGGGCGGCTCGATGGCTACACCTTC
>TRBV6-6|many|-|13|TRBJ2-7
CASTWEVSYEQYF
TGTGCCAGCACCTGGGAGGTAAGCTACGAGCAGTACTTC
>TRBV24-1|-|-|11|TRBJ2-1
CATSSVDEQFF
TGTGCCACCAGTTCAGTGGATGAGCAGTTCTTC
>TRBV20-1|-|-|13|TRBJ2-5
CSGSRPPRETQYF
TGCAGTGGTAGCCGACCCCCTCGGGAGACCCAGTACTTC
>TRBV5-6|many|-|14|TRBJ2-7
CASSSYRGTYEQYF
TGTGCCAGCAGCTCCTACCGCGGGACTTACGAGCAGTACTTC
>TRBV4-1|few|TRBD1|16|TRBJ1-4
CASSQETQGAGEKLFF
TGCGCCAGCAGCCAAGAGACACAGGGGGCCGGCGAAAAACTGTTTTTT
>TRBV5-1|few|TRBD1|14|TRBJ2-2
CASSLRQGGGELFF
TGCGCCAGCAGCCTGAGACAGGGCGGCGGGGAGCTGTTTTTT
>TRBV20-1|many|-|14|TRBJ2-3
CSAPNRDSTDTQYF
TGCAGTGCTCCTAACCGGGACAGCACAGATACGCAGTATTTT
>TRBV20-1|many|-|16|TRBJ2-3
CSAPPAGVGSTDTQYF
TGCAGTGCCCCACCGGCCGGGGTGGGGAGCACAGATACGCAGTATTTT
>TRBV5-1|few|TRBD1|15|TRBJ1-1
CASSLKTGGNTEAFF
TGCGCCAGCAGTTTAAAAACAGGGGGGAACACTGAAGCTTTCTTT
>TRBV24-1|few|-|16|TRBJ2-7
CATSDFRQGRLYEQYF
TGTGCCACCAGTGATTTTCGGCAGGGGCGTCTCTACGAGCAGTACTTC
>TRBV27|-|-|13|TRBJ1-2
CASGPTGYYGYTF
TGTGCCAGCGGTCCCACAGGGTACTATGGCTACACCTTC
>TRBV7-9|-|TRBD1|18|TRBJ2-6
CASSPEPGQGSGANVLTF
TGTGCCAGCAGCCCCGAACCGGGACAGGGCTCTGGGGCCAACGTCCTGACTTTC
>TRBV29-1|few|-|13|TRBJ2-7
CSVAPGINYEQYF
TGCAGCGTTGCGCCAGGGATCAACTACGAGCAGTACTTC
>TRBV11-1|few|-|13|TRBJ1-1
CASSIGIGTEAFF
TGTGCCAGCAGCATCGGTATTGGCACTGAAGCTTTCTTT
>TRBV7-2|-|-|16|TRBJ2-1
CASSLVFPSEDGGQFF
TGTGCCAGCAGCTTAGTGTTCCCTAGCGAAGACGGGGGGCAGTTCTTC
>TRBV3-1|-|-|14|TRBJ2-6
CASSPPAGANVLTF
TGTGCCAGCAGCCCCCCCGCTGGGGCCAACGTCCTGACTTTC
>TRBV7-2|few|-|12|TRBJ2-3
CASSPSMDTQYF
TGTGCCAGCAGCCCATCCATGGATACGCAGTATTTT
>TRBV3-1|-|-|15|TRBJ2-1
CASSQDLVSYNEQFF
TGTGCCAGCAGCCAAGATCTAGTCAGCTACAATGAGCAGTTCTTC
>TRBV12-3/TRBV12-4|few|-|12|TRBJ1-6
CASSFYRSPLHF
TGTGCCAGCAGTTTTTACAGGTCACCCCTCCACTTT
>TRBV7-9|many|TRBD1|14|TRBJ2-1
CASSRGQGVYEQFF
TGTGCCAGCAGCCGGGGACAGGGAGTCTATGAGCAGTTCTTC
>TRBV10-3|few|TRBD1|15|TRBJ2-1
CAISGQGENDNEQFF
TGTGCCATCAGTGGACAGGGGGAGAACGACAATGAGCAGTTCTTC
>TRBV11-2|many|TRBD2|14|TRBJ2-1
CASRTPRGGRSQFF
TGTGCCAGCCGAACCCCGCGGGGGGGCCGGTCGCAGTTCTTC
>TRBV15|-|TRBD2|16|TRBJ2-6
CAAASGGHSGANVLTF
TGTGCCGCCGCTAGCGGGGGACACTCTGGGGCCAACGTCCTGACTTTC
>TRBV7-2|many|-|11|TRBJ2-5
CASSLTETQYF
TGTGCCAGCAGCTTAACGGAGACCCAGTACTTC
>TRBV3-1|-|TRBD1|14|TRBJ2-7
CASSPGQGAIEQYF
TGTGCCAGCAGCCCGGGACAGGGGGCGATCGAGCAGTACTTC